This TCR beta chain emerged from a study of EBV T-cell therapy then PD-1 blockade in nasopharyngeal carcinoma. About this clone: The antigen is undetermined.

Time point in this sample: 266 days after commencement of treatment, after nivolumab therapy. Treatment specified: AdE1-LMPpoly-expanded autologous EBV-specific T-cell therapy followed by anti-PD-1 nivolumab. Generated by immunoSEQ multiplex PCR, the TCRdb table keeps only in-frame clones and is missing some. The repertoire holds over 20,000 clones, with around 84% as singletons. CDR3 size: 15 residues. Germline V CDR1 and CDR2: SGDLS, YYNGEE. Between the trimmed V and J ends, which lost 3 bases and 9 bases, there was a span of 18 bases. This specimen consisted of CD8+ T cells from blood, obtained between days 200 and 300 from a patient whose treatment included autologous EBV-specific T cells and nivolumab. The clonotype comes from a man aged 35 to 55 with nasopharyngeal carcinoma. V usage is TRBV9 and J usage is TRBJ1-4, with D unclear. The CDR3 spells CASSGRPGMGKKLFF. The CDR3 nucleotides read TGTGCCAGCAGCGGTAGACCGGGGATGGGGAAAAAACTGTTTTTT.